This T cell receptor beta chain was retrieved from a study of blood T cell repertoires in COVID-19. Study overall: Samples taken during acute and convalescent COVID-19 were collected in the United States, Italy and Spain.

This CDR3 region has 16 residues. Trimming shortened V by 4 bases and J by 2 bases, and 16 bases separated the two germline ends. Germline CDR1 and CDR2: SGHRS and YFSETQ. Authors' analysis steps: Estimates of nucleated cell counts were drawn from the amplification of reference gene primers. Measured with immunoSEQ multiplex PCR; TCRdb has only the in-frame clones, and not every one. V and J calls and clone size are those listed in that table; D and trimming were worked out from the DNA. Among approximately 240,000 clones listed, approximately 86% were seen once. Sequenced: PBMCs or T cells enriched from blood (not recorded which). The clonotype originates from a woman aged 25 to 39 with acute COVID-19. V usage is TRBV5-1 and J usage is TRBJ2-1; D perhaps matches TRBD2 (6 bases). For the CDR3, the DNA is TGCGCCAGCAGCCTAGACGGGAGTAGCACCTACAATGAGCAGTTCTTC. Translated, it gives CASSLDGSSTYNEQFF.